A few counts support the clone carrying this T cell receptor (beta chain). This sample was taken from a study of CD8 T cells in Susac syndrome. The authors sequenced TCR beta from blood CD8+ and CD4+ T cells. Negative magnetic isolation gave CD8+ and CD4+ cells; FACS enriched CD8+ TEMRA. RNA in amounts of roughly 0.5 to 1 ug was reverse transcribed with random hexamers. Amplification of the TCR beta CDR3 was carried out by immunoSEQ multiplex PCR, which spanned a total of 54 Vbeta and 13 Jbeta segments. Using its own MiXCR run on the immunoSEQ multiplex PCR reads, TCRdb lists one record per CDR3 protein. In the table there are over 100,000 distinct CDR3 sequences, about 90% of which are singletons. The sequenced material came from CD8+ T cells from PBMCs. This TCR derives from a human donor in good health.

CDR3 residues: CASSPGPNTEAFF. The CDR3 DNA reads TGTGCCAGCAGCCCCGGGCCGAACACTGAAGCTTTCTTT. This rearrangement joins TRBV12-3 or TRBV12-4 to TRBJ1-1; D is unresolved. The CDR3 spans 13 residues. V lost 6 bases to trimming and J lost 1 base, with 9 bases between them.